This TCR beta chain was sequenced in a study of blood T cell repertoires in COVID-19. Study as a whole: The study drew acute and convalescent COVID-19 samples from the United States, Italy and Spain. Sample material is recorded as cDNA or gDNA derived from T cells, B-cell-depleted T cells, or PBMCs.

In the authors' methods: Reference gene primer amplification yielded estimated nucleated cell counts. The repertoire was sequenced with immunoSEQ multiplex PCR; TCRdb's copy has only in-frame clones and lacks some. V and J calls and clone size are those listed in that table; D and trimming were worked out from the DNA. This table has more than 130,000 clones, approximately 87% appearing once. This CDR3 is built from 15 residues. Germline V gives CDR1 MDHEN, CDR2 SYDVKM. Trimming pared 4 bases from V and 8 bases from J, leaving 18 bases between. The rearrangement links TRBV28 to TRBJ1-5, with TRBD1 as a possible D gene (5 bases). This TCR was recovered from a woman between 40 and 50 years old with acute or convalescent COVID-19. The sequencing input was peripheral blood. The CDR3 region is CASSSEDFSGEPQHF. The DNA of the CDR3 is TGTGCCAGCAGTTCAGAGGACTTTTCGGGGGAGCCCCAGCATTTT.